A selection of T cell receptor beta chains follows, all from one sample in a study of blood T cell repertoires in COVID-19. The table came from immunoSEQ multiplex PCR; TCRdb's copy has only in-frame clones and leaves some out. Of 200,000 to 250,000 clones listed, approximately 80% are singletons. The sequenced sample was PBMCs or T cells enriched from blood (not recorded which). These receptors all come from a woman aged 40 to 50 with acute COVID-19. The CDR3 runs from the conserved cysteine through the conserved F or W. D genes are given only for firm matches. For some rows the clone size is stated as once, few or many, or as a class when expanded; others skip it.

NA	TRBV7-9	TRBJ1-2	NA	TGTGCCAGCAGCTTAGTAGAGGGCTCTGTTGGCTACACCTTC	CASSLVEGSVGYTF
TRBD1	TRBV5-1	TRBJ1-4	once	TGCGCCAGCAGCCGGGACAGCCCTAATGAAAAACTGTTTTTT	CASSRDSPNEKLFF
TRBD1	TRBV25-1	TRBJ1-6	once	TGTGCCAGCAGTGGTACAGGGGGCTGGAATTCACCCCTCCACTTT	CASSGTGGWNSPLHF
NA	TRBV28	TRBJ2-7	NA	TGTGCCAGCAATGGGGGACAAACATACGAGCAGTACTTC	CASNGGQTYEQYF
NA	TRBV5-6	TRBJ2-2	once	TGTGCCAGCAGCTTGGCCAGGCACACCGGGGAGCTGTTTTTT	CASSLARHTGELFF
NA	TRBV27	TRBJ2-7	NA	TGTGCCAGCAGTTTAGGGTACGGACAGCTTTCCTACGAGCAGTACTTC	CASSLGYGQLSYEQYF
TRBD1	TRBV18	TRBJ1-5	few	TGTGCCAGCTCACCGACAGGGGGACGATACCAGCCCCAGCATTTT	CASSPTGGRYQPQHF
TRBD2	TRBV7-9	TRBJ2-3	NA	TGTGCCAGCAGCTCGATAGGGACTAGCACTCGTCACACAGATACGCAGTATTTT	CASSSIGTSTRHTDTQYF
TRBD2	TRBV28	TRBJ2-5	NA	TGTGCCAGCAGTTTGAGGACTAGCGGGGGGGCCCGAGAGACCCAGTACTTC	CASSLRTSGGARETQYF
TRBD1	TRBV19	TRBJ1-5	NA	TGTGCCAGTAGTACAAGAAACGGACAGGGAATATATAGCAATCAGCCCCAGCATTTT	CASSTRNGQGIYSNQPQHF
NA	TRBV5-1	TRBJ1-4	NA	TGCGCCAGCAGGTCCTCAGTTGCAACTAATGAAAAACTGTTTTTT	CASRSSVATNEKLFF
NA	TRBV10-1	TRBJ2-2	NA	TGCGCCAGCAGCCAACGGGTCACCGGGGAGCTGTTTTTT	CASSQRVTGELFF
TRBD1	TRBV18	TRBJ2-2	few	TGTGCCAGCTCTCCACGACAGGGAGTAGACACCGGGGAGCTGTTTTTT	CASSPRQGVDTGELFF
NA	TRBV10-3	TRBJ1-2	NA	TGTGCCATCCAACAGGGCTCGCACTATGGCTACACCTTC	CAIQQGSHYGYTF
NA	TRBV7-2	TRBJ1-1	NA	TGTGCCAGCAGCCCACGCCAGGGGAACACTGAAGCTTTCTTT	CASSPRQGNTEAFF
NA	TRBV19	TRBJ1-3	NA	TGTGCCAGTAGTATGGACAGCCCCTACTCTGGAAACACCATATATTTT	CASSMDSPYSGNTIYF
TRBD2	TRBV24-1	TRBJ2-2	NA	TGTGCCACCAGTGACCCTCTAGCGGGAGGACCCACCGGGGAGCTGTTTTTT	CATSDPLAGGPTGELFF
NA	TRBV5-1	TRBJ1-2	NA	TGCGCCAGCAGCTTGGCAGATTTTGACTATGGCTACACCTTC	CASSLADFDYGYTF
NA	TRBV6-5	TRBJ1-3	NA	TGTGCCAGCAGACAGGGAGCCGAAAACACCATATATTTT	CASRQGAENTIYF
TRBD1	TRBV9	TRBJ1-2	NA	TGTGCCAGCAGCCCGACAGGGCTAGCTAACTATGGCTACACCTTC	CASSPTGLANYGYTF
NA	TRBV6-5	TRBJ2-3	NA	TGTGCCAGCAGAGACCCAGGTTCGAGCACAGATACGCAGTATTTT	CASRDPGSSTDTQYF
TRBD1	TRBV19	TRBJ1-5	NA	TGTGCCAGTACTTACTCCTGGACAGGGTGGGTTTCTCAGCCCCAGCATTTT	CASTYSWTGWVSQPQHF
TRBD2	TRBV11-2	TRBJ2-2	NA	TGTGCCAGCAGCTTAGATTCAGGGACTAGCGGGGGGGAGCTGTTTTTT	CASSLDSGTSGGELFF
NA	TRBV19	TRBJ2-1	NA	TGTGCCAGTAGTCTACAGGGTGTCGGTGAGCAGTTCTTC	CASSLQGVGEQFF
TRBD1	TRBV6-6	TRBJ2-2	NA	TGTGCCAGCAGTAAGGACAGGGGGTCGGTCACCGGGGAGCTGTTTTTT	CASSKDRGSVTGELFF
NA	TRBV6-5	TRBJ1-1	NA	TGTGCCAGCAGCCAGCTACTGACAGGGAACACTGAAGCTTTCTTT	CASSQLLTGNTEAFF